This T cell receptor beta chain was recorded in a study of blood T cell repertoires in COVID-19. Study background: From the United States, Italy and Spain came samples of acute and convalescent COVID-19. Sample material is recorded as cDNA or gDNA derived from T cells, B-cell-depleted T cells, or PBMCs.

The CDR3 runs to 12 residues. Germline V gives CDR1 MNHEY, CDR2 SVGAGI. Between the trimmed V and J ends, which lost 5 bases and 1 base, there was a span of 5 bases. This clone was found once. Authors' data handling: Researchers report that nucleated cell counts were estimated from reference gene primer amplification. Assay used: immunoSEQ multiplex PCR; TCRdb lists only in-frame clones, some missing. That table is the source of V, J and clone size, and D and trimming were worked out from the DNA. Of fewer than 300,000 clones listed, 80% to 90% are singletons. The chain has TRBV6-5 and TRBJ1-1; D is undetermined. The receptor's source is a man older than 75 with acute or convalescent COVID-19. The sample consisted of peripheral blood. CDR3 protein: CASSRRNTEAFF. Written as DNA, the CDR3 is TGTGCCAGCAGTCGGAGGAACACTGAAGCTTTCTTT.